This T cell receptor beta chain was identified in a study of blood T cell repertoires in COVID-19. Study in general: Acute and convalescent COVID-19 specimens originated in the United States, Italy and Spain. PBMCs, B-cell-depleted T cells, or T cells were the source of the cDNA or gDNA that made up the material.

Trimming stripped 2 bases from V and 0 bases from J, with 8 bases between. The CDR3 totals 15 residues. The V gene's germline CDR1 is MDHEN and CDR2 SYDVKM. In the source study's methods: Quantification of nucleated cells was approximated via reference gene primer amplification. Sequencing used immunoSEQ multiplex PCR; TCRdb keeps in-frame clones, though not all of them. The V and J calls and the clone size are those of that table, but D and trimming were determined from the DNA. The repertoire has around 78,000 clones, 86% of them found once; the top ten carry 25% to 30%. V is TRBV28 and J is TRBJ1-5; unclear D gene. What was sequenced was peripheral blood. The receptor's source is a middle-aged man with active or convalescent COVID-19. CDR3 nucleotide sequence: TGTGCCAGCAGTTTAGCGGGGTATAGCAATCAGCCCCAGCATTTT. It yields the protein CASSLAGYSNQPQHF.